Sequencing of this TCR beta chain was carried out in a study of early T cells in non-severe SARS-CoV-2 infection. At the level of the study: Unsorted whole blood bulk RNA was sequenced, with unpaired chains.

Germline lookup yields CDR1 KGHSH and CDR2 LQKENI. The CDR3 spans 13 residues. Unique molecular identifiers were added to individual cDNA molecules. In TCRdb, the 5' RACE reads were re-called with MiXCR into one record per CDR3 protein. The repertoire holds 88,000 or so distinct CDR3 sequences, with about 15% as singletons. General observations from the study: VDJdb matching favored anti-spike CD8 responses, missing private and CD4 specificities.

Worth noting for this clonotype: No antigen is known for it. Mismatch with germline at one junction end may stem from a read error.

The TCR was taken from an adult who was a healthcare worker with PCR-confirmed SARS-CoV-2 infection or an uninfected control (not recorded which). The sequenced sample was whole blood. The rearrangement joins TRBV18 to TRBJ1-1; tentative D call: TRBD1 (5 bases). CDR3 sequence (DNA): TGTGCCAGCTCACCAGCAGGGAACCCTGAAGCTTTCTTT. This codes for CASSPAGNPEAFF.